Listed below are T cell receptor beta chains from one sample, sequenced in a study of blood T cell repertoires in COVID-19. Using immunoSEQ multiplex PCR, the repertoire was profiled, and TCRdb retains in-frame clones only, with some absent. The sample shows roughly 100,000 clones, nearly 90% of them seen only once. The specimen sequenced was peripheral blood. The receptors originated from a man aged 50 to 59 with active COVID-19. The CDR3 runs from the conserved cysteine through the conserved F or W. Fields, in order: CDR3 protein, CDR3 DNA, CDR3 length, V gene, clone size, D gene, J gene. D genes are given only for firm matches. A row's size may be missing; if present it is once, few, many or a size class.

CDR3aa: CASTGNPNEKLFF
CDR3nt: TGTGCCAGCACCGGGAACCCAAATGAAAAACTGTTTTTT
len: 13
v_gene: TRBV2
abundance: .
d_gene: .
j_gene: TRBJ1-4

CDR3aa: CASSDGNAVPLWFF
CDR3nt: TGTGCCAGCAGTGACGGGAACGCAGTCCCTTTGTGGTTCTTC
len: 14
v_gene: TRBV6-1
abundance: .
d_gene: .
j_gene: TRBJ2-1

CDR3aa: CSVEIAGRPQYF
CDR3nt: TGCAGCGTTGAAATAGCGGGGCGGCCCCAGTACTTC
len: 12
v_gene: TRBV29-1
abundance: .
d_gene: TRBD2
j_gene: TRBJ2-5

CDR3aa: CASRGQAYEQYF
CDR3nt: TGCGCCAGCAGGGGACAGGCCTACGAGCAGTACTTC
len: 12
v_gene: TRBV10-2
abundance: .
d_gene: TRBD1
j_gene: TRBJ2-7

CDR3aa: CAISESEGGSSGYTF
CDR3nt: TGTGCCATCAGTGAGTCGGAAGGGGGCTCGAGTGGCTACACCTTC
len: 15
v_gene: TRBV10-3
abundance: .
d_gene: TRBD1
j_gene: TRBJ1-2

CDR3aa: CASSLYPDPRGLGGNTIYF
CDR3nt: TGTGCCAGCAGCCTTTACCCTGACCCCAGGGGGCTTGGTGGAAACACCATATATTTT
len: 19
v_gene: TRBV14
abundance: .
d_gene: TRBD1
j_gene: TRBJ1-3

CDR3aa: CASSRLAKYEQYF
CDR3nt: TGTGCCAGCAGCCGACTAGCGAAATACGAGCAGTACTTC
len: 13
v_gene: TRBV6-2/TRBV6-3
abundance: .
d_gene: TRBD2
j_gene: TRBJ2-7

CDR3aa: CASTQGDRGSYEQYF
CDR3nt: TGTGCCAGCACCCAGGGGGACAGGGGGTCCTACGAGCAGTACTTC
len: 15
v_gene: TRBV2
abundance: .
d_gene: TRBD1
j_gene: TRBJ2-7

CDR3aa: CASSQDSNSNQPQHF
CDR3nt: TGCGCCAGCAGCCAAGATTCAAATAGCAATCAGCCCCAGCATTTT
len: 15
v_gene: TRBV4-3
abundance: .
d_gene: .
j_gene: TRBJ1-5

CDR3aa: CASSEDLASYNEQFF
CDR3nt: TGTGCCAGCAGTGAGGACCTAGCATCCTACAATGAGCAGTTCTTC
len: 15
v_gene: TRBV6-1
abundance: .
d_gene: .
j_gene: TRBJ2-1

CDR3aa: CASSLGGGAYEQYF
CDR3nt: TGTGCCAGCAGCTTAGGCGGGGGGGCTTACGAGCAGTACTTC
len: 14
v_gene: TRBV13
abundance: .
d_gene: TRBD2
j_gene: TRBJ2-7

CDR3aa: CASSLTGTGGMDTEAFF
CDR3nt: TGTGCCAGCAGCTTAACCGGGACAGGGGGCATGGACACTGAAGCTTTCTTT
len: 17
v_gene: TRBV11-2
abundance: .
d_gene: TRBD1
j_gene: TRBJ1-1

CDR3aa: CASRAKGRSPLHF
CDR3nt: TGTGCCAGTAGGGCAAAGGGGCGTTCACCCCTCCACTTT
len: 13
v_gene: TRBV19
abundance: .
d_gene: .
j_gene: TRBJ1-6

CDR3aa: CASSYYLQGRYEQYF
CDR3nt: TGTGCCAGCAGTTATTATCTTCAGGGGCGGTACGAGCAGTACTTC
len: 15
v_gene: TRBV6-2/TRBV6-3
abundance: .
d_gene: .
j_gene: TRBJ2-7

CDR3aa: CASRTGTGGTTQYF
CDR3nt: TGTGCCAGCAGAACCGGGACAGGGGGTACTACGCAGTATTTT
len: 14
v_gene: TRBV6-5
abundance: .
d_gene: TRBD1
j_gene: TRBJ2-3

CDR3aa: CASSRQGMLENSPLHF
CDR3nt: TGTGCCAGCAGCCGACAGGGAATGCTAGAAAATTCACCCCTCCACTTT
len: 16
v_gene: TRBV7-9
abundance: few
d_gene: TRBD1
j_gene: TRBJ1-6

CDR3aa: CASSPSGQGDTEAFF
CDR3nt: TGTGCCAGCAGTCCATCCGGACAGGGGGACACTGAAGCTTTCTTT
len: 15
v_gene: TRBV2
abundance: .
d_gene: TRBD1
j_gene: TRBJ1-1

CDR3aa: CASSPVGGSAYGYTF
CDR3nt: TGTGCCAGCAGCCCAGTAGGGGGCTCAGCCTATGGCTACACCTTC
len: 15
v_gene: TRBV3-1/TRBV3-2
abundance: .
d_gene: TRBD1
j_gene: TRBJ1-2

CDR3aa: CASSQDGGVLKNIQYF
CDR3nt: TGTGCCAGCAGCCAAGATGGGGGGGTACTCAAAAACATTCAGTACTTC
len: 16
v_gene: TRBV3-1/TRBV3-2
abundance: .
d_gene: TRBD2
j_gene: TRBJ2-4

CDR3aa: CASSLQESRSYTF
CDR3nt: TGTGCCAGCAGCTTACAGGAATCCCGGAGCTACACCTTC
len: 13
v_gene: TRBV7-8
abundance: once
d_gene: .
j_gene: TRBJ1-2

CDR3aa: CASSFPQGGSMNTEAFF
CDR3nt: TGTGCCAGCAGCTTTCCCCAAGGGGGTTCAATGAACACTGAAGCTTTCTTT
len: 17
v_gene: TRBV7-9
abundance: .
d_gene: .
j_gene: TRBJ1-1

CDR3aa: CASSATYRGLATQYF
CDR3nt: TGTGCCAGCAGCGCAACCTACAGGGGATTGGCGACCCAGTACTTC
len: 15
v_gene: TRBV7-9
abundance: .
d_gene: TRBD1
j_gene: TRBJ2-5

CDR3aa: CASSLFLQGAHEKLFF
CDR3nt: TGCGCCAGCAGCCTCTTCTTACAGGGGGCTCATGAAAAACTGTTTTTT
len: 16
v_gene: TRBV4-1
abundance: .
d_gene: TRBD1
j_gene: TRBJ1-4

CDR3aa: CASSLGREGETQYF
CDR3nt: TGTGCCAGCAGCTTGGGACGGGAGGGGGAGACCCAGTACTTC
len: 14
v_gene: TRBV5-4
abundance: .
d_gene: TRBD2
j_gene: TRBJ2-5

CDR3aa: CASSSGPRQGNEKLFF
CDR3nt: TGTGCCAGCAGCAGCGGTCCGAGACAGGGTAATGAAAAACTGTTTTTT
len: 16
v_gene: TRBV7-9
abundance: .
d_gene: TRBD1
j_gene: TRBJ1-4

CDR3aa: CASSPRLAGSSYEQYF
CDR3nt: TGTGCCAGCAGTCCGCGACTAGCGGGAAGCTCCTACGAGCAGTACTTC
len: 16
v_gene: TRBV2
abundance: .
d_gene: TRBD2
j_gene: TRBJ2-7

CDR3aa: CASSQVRGSTDTQYF
CDR3nt: TGTGCCAGCAGCCAGGTACGGGGTAGCACAGATACGCAGTATTTT
len: 15
v_gene: TRBV3-1/TRBV3-2
abundance: .
d_gene: .
j_gene: TRBJ2-3

CDR3aa: CASSSGQSTDTQYF
CDR3nt: TGTGCCAGCAGCTCTGGACAGAGCACAGATACGCAGTATTTT
len: 14
v_gene: TRBV5-6
abundance: .
d_gene: .
j_gene: TRBJ2-3

CDR3aa: CASSPAGVTTEAFF
CDR3nt: TGTGCCAGCAGCCCGGCAGGGGTTACCACTGAAGCTTTCTTT
len: 14
v_gene: TRBV3-1/TRBV3-2
abundance: .
d_gene: .
j_gene: TRBJ1-1

CDR3aa: CASSSTSNYGYTF
CDR3nt: TGTGCCAGCAGCTCGACATCCAACTATGGCTACACCTTC
len: 13
v_gene: TRBV12-3/TRBV12-4
abundance: .
d_gene: .
j_gene: TRBJ1-2

CDR3aa: CASSQQGQLYEQYF
CDR3nt: TGTGCCAGCTCACAGCAGGGCCAACTTTACGAGCAGTACTTC
len: 14
v_gene: TRBV18
abundance: .
d_gene: .
j_gene: TRBJ2-7

CDR3aa: CASSYRGTTYEQYF
CDR3nt: TGTGCCAGCAGTTACAGGGGGACAACTTACGAGCAGTACTTC
len: 14
v_gene: TRBV6-6
abundance: .
d_gene: .
j_gene: TRBJ2-7

CDR3aa: CARQWGGFTEAFF
CDR3nt: TGTGCCAGGCAGTGGGGGGGTTTCACTGAAGCTTTCTTT
len: 13
v_gene: TRBV2
abundance: once
d_gene: .
j_gene: TRBJ1-1

CDR3aa: CASSLGGGAYNEQFF
CDR3nt: TGTGCCAGCAGTTTAGGCGGGGGGGCCTATAATGAGCAGTTCTTC
len: 15
v_gene: TRBV6-2/TRBV6-3
abundance: .
d_gene: TRBD2
j_gene: TRBJ2-1

CDR3aa: CASSLRDSPLHF
CDR3nt: TGTGCCAGCAGCTTACGGGATTCACCCCTCCACTTT
len: 12
v_gene: TRBV5-5
abundance: once
d_gene: .
j_gene: TRBJ1-6

CDR3aa: CASGTFRGVEQYF
CDR3nt: TGTGCCAGCGGCACCTTCAGGGGGGTTGAGCAGTACTTC
len: 13
v_gene: TRBV2
abundance: .
d_gene: .
j_gene: TRBJ2-7

CDR3aa: CASSPRSSGPSYNEQFF
CDR3nt: TGTGCCAGCTCACCCAGAAGTAGCGGTCCTTCCTACAATGAGCAGTTCTTC
len: 17
v_gene: TRBV18
abundance: .
d_gene: .
j_gene: TRBJ2-1

CDR3aa: CASSSPSPGGTEAFF
CDR3nt: TGTGCCAGCAGCTCCCCGAGCCCGGGGGGCACTGAAGCTTTCTTT
len: 15
v_gene: TRBV5-6
abundance: .
d_gene: .
j_gene: TRBJ1-1

CDR3aa: CASSAGTVSYEQYF
CDR3nt: TGTGCCAGCAGCGCCGGGACAGTCTCCTACGAGCAGTACTTC
len: 14
v_gene: TRBV9
abundance: few
d_gene: TRBD1
j_gene: TRBJ2-7

CDR3aa: CASRGQGFGYTF
CDR3nt: TGTGCCAGCAGGGGACAGGGCTTTGGCTACACCTTC
len: 12
v_gene: TRBV9
abundance: once
d_gene: TRBD1
j_gene: TRBJ1-2

CDR3aa: CASSARSGQINEQFF
CDR3nt: TGTGCCAGCAGCGCAAGATCTGGGCAGATCAATGAGCAGTTCTTC
len: 15
v_gene: TRBV3-1/TRBV3-2
abundance: .
d_gene: .
j_gene: TRBJ2-1